This T cell receptor beta chain was found in a study of cytomegalovirus exposure and HLA in healthy donors. Researchers ran the PCR with 60 Vbeta and 13 Jbeta primers. Repertoires were generated with immunoSEQ multiplex PCR, while TCRdb's copy carries only in-frame clones and drops some. The data contain 150,000 to 200,000 clones, about three quarters of them seen just once; the ten biggest clones take up under 11%. Per the germline V gene, CDR1 is SGHTA and CDR2 is FQGTGA. This CDR3 has 15 amino acids. V was trimmed by 11 bases and J by 1 base, leaving 20 bases between them. The J gene is TRBJ1-1, the V gene TRBV7-3; D is perhaps TRBD1 (5 bases). Sequenced material: PBMCs. The clonotype was recovered from a man younger than 45 in good health and CMV-seropositive. CDR3 sequence (DNA): TGTGCCTCGGGGGTCGGCCACACCTCGAACACTGAAGCTTTCTTT. Its protein product is CASGVGHTSNTEAFF.